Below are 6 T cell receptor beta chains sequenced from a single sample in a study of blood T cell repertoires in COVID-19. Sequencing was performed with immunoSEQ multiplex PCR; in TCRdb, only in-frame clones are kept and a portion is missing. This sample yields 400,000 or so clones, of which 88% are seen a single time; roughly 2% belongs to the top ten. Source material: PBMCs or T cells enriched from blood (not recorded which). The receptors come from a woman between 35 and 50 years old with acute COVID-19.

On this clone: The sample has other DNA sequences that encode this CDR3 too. The CDR3 region is CAWSATGNTEAFF. In DNA form, the CDR3 reads TGTGCCTGGAGTGCAACAGGGAACACTGAAGCTTTCTTT. This chain connects TRBV30 to TRBJ1-1; TRBD1 is a possible D gene (5 bases). Looked up from germline, CDR1 is GTSNPN and CDR2 is SVGIG (reference sequence). The V gene lost 1 base and the J gene lost 1 base, with 7 bases spanning the gap. CDR3 length equals 13 residues.

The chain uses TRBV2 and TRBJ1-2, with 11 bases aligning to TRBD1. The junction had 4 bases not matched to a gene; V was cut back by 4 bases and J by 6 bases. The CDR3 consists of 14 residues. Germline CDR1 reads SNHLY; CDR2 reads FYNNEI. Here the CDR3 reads CASSVRTGGNGYTF. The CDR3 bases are TGTGCCAGCAGTGTCAGGACAGGGGGCAATGGCTACACCTTC.

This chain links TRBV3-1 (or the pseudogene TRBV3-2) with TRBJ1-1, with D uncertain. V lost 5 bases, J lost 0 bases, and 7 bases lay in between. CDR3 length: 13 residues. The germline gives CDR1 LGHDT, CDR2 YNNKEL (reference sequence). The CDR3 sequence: CASSWGVNTEAFF. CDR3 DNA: TGTGCCAGCAGCTGGGGAGTGAACACTGAAGCTTTCTTT.

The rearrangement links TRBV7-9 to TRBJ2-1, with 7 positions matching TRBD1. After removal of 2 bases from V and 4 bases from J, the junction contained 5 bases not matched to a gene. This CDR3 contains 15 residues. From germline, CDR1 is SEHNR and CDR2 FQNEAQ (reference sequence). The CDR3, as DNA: TGTGCCAGCAGCTTAATGTCAGGGGGATACAATGAGCAGTTCTTC. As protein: CASSLMSGGYNEQFF.

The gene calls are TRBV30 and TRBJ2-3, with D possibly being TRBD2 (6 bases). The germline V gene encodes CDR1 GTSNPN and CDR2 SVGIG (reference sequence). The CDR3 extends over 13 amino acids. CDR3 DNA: TGTGGCGTAAGGGGTGGGGGGACAGATACGCAGTATTTT. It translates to CGVRGGGTDTQYF.

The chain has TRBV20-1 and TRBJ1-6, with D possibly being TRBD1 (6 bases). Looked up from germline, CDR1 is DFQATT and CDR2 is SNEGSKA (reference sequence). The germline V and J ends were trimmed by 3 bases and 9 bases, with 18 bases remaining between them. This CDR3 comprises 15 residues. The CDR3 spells CSASTGHLGRSPLHF. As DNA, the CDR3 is TGCAGTGCTAGTACGGGACACCTTGGACGTTCACCCCTCCACTTT.